The rows below give T cell receptor beta chains drawn from one sample of a study of shared clonotypes between healthy human individuals. This table comes from immunoSEQ multiplex PCR, and its TCRdb copy is limited to in-frame clones, with some not included. The table records more than 500,000 clones, around 95% of them present only once. Sequences were obtained from naive CD4+ T cells sorted from blood. The receptors here all came from a woman aged 30 to 39 in good health. CDR3s include the opening cysteine and the closing phenylalanine or tryptophan. The D gene is left open where the match is weak. Rows may omit the clone size; those that give it use once, few, many or a size class.

V	size	J	D	DNA	CDR3
TRBV28	NA	TRBJ2-3	TRBD1	TGTGCCAGCACACTGAGGGACAGGGCAGATACGCAGTATTTT	CASTLRDRADTQYF
TRBV27	NA	TRBJ2-3	TRBD2	TGTGCCAGCAGTTTTTCGTCCGGGAGGCCCTCGATTCGGTATTTT	CASSFSSGRPSIRYF
TRBV4-1	NA	TRBJ1-5	NA	TGCACCAGCAGCCAAGAAGGGGGGTATAGCAATCAGCCCCAGCATTTT	CTSSQEGGYSNQPQHF
TRBV6-6	NA	TRBJ1-1	TRBD1	TGTGCCAGCAGTTATACAGGGGAAAACACTGAAGCTTTCTTT	CASSYTGENTEAFF
TRBV4-1	once	TRBJ2-3	NA	TGCGCCAGCAGCCGCAAGGACCCCGTCGGTAAAGATACGCAGTATTTT	CASSRKDPVGKDTQYF
TRBV5-4	NA	TRBJ1-1	TRBD1	TGTGCCAGCAGCCTACAGGGGGCGCTGGGGCCTGAAGCTTTCTTT	CASSLQGALGPEAFF
TRBV28	NA	TRBJ1-2	NA	TGTGCCAGTACAGAGACATCGGATGGCTACACCTTC	CASTETSDGYTF
TRBV7-9	NA	TRBJ1-4	TRBD1	TGTGCCAGCAGCTTCAACAGGGGAACTGAAAAACTGTTTTTT	CASSFNRGTEKLFF
TRBV2	NA	TRBJ1-1	NA	TGTGCCAGCATGATTGCCAGGAGTAACACTGAAGCTTTCTTT	CASMIARSNTEAFF
TRBV6-1	NA	TRBJ2-1	TRBD1	TGTGCCAGCAGTGCACAACAGGGGGCAAATGAGCAGTTCTTC	CASSAQQGANEQFF
TRBV18	NA	TRBJ1-5	TRBD1	TGTGCCAGCTCACCACAGGAGGGGGCAGGTCAGCCCCAGCATTTT	CASSPQEGAGQPQHF
TRBV20-1	NA	TRBJ2-1	NA	TGCAGTGCTAGAGGTGACGGGAGGCAGTTCTTC	CSARGDGRQFF
TRBV7-9	NA	TRBJ1-3	NA	TGTGCCAGCAGCTTAGGCCTCTCGGTTAGAAACACCATATATTTT	CASSLGLSVRNTIYF
TRBV18	NA	TRBJ2-4	TRBD2	TGTGCCAGCTCACCAGTGGGGCTAGCGGGAATAGCCAAAAACATTCAGTACTTC	CASSPVGLAGIAKNIQYF
TRBV7-6	NA	TRBJ2-7	NA	TGTGCCAGCAGCGATCTTGACGAGCAGTACTTC	CASSDLDEQYF
TRBV29-1	NA	TRBJ2-7	NA	TGCAGCGCACAAGAATCCTACGAGCAGTACTTC	CSAQESYEQYF
TRBV5-1	NA	TRBJ1-5	NA	TGCGCCAGCAGCTTGGATTTGGGTCATCAGCCCCAGCATTTT	CASSLDLGHQPQHF
TRBV4-1	NA	TRBJ2-5	NA	TGCGCCAGCAGCCGAACCGGGACCGCCGTCAAGACCCAGTACTTC	CASSRTGTAVKTQYF
TRBV20-1	NA	TRBJ2-7	NA	TGCAGTGCTAGCCCGGCCTACGAGCAGTACTTC	CSASPAYEQYF
TRBV5-4	NA	TRBJ1-2	NA	TGTGCCAGCAGCCCAGTCTCCGTGAACTATGGCTACACCTTC	CASSPVSVNYGYTF
TRBV29-1	NA	TRBJ2-5	NA	TGCAGCGTTGAAGACTGGGGGACCCAGTACTTC	CSVEDWGTQYF
TRBV7-7	NA	TRBJ2-5	TRBD1	TGTGCCAGCAGCCCGGGGACAGGGCCAATGGAGACCCAGTACTTC	CASSPGTGPMETQYF
TRBV29-1	NA	TRBJ2-1	TRBD2	TGCAGCGCCACCGGGACTAGAGGTCTCCATGAGCAGTTCTTC	CSATGTRGLHEQFF
TRBV10-3	once	TRBJ2-3	TRBD2	TGTGCCATCAGCCGTCCCGACCGGGGACTAGCGGACACAGATACGCAGTATTTT	CAISRPDRGLADTDTQYF
TRBV7-2	NA	TRBJ2-7	NA	TGTGCCAGCAGCTCTCCCCTTGTCTACGAGCAGTACTTC	CASSSPLVYEQYF
TRBV28	NA	TRBJ1-5	NA	TGTGCCAGCAGTTTAGGTGGCCAGGGGTTTAATCAGCCCCAGCATTTT	CASSLGGQGFNQPQHF
TRBV27	NA	TRBJ2-6	NA	TGTGCCAGCAGACCTAACCCCTCCGCCTCTGGGGCCAACGTCCTGACTTTC	CASRPNPSASGANVLTF
TRBV13	NA	TRBJ2-1	TRBD2	TGTGCCAGCAGCTCCCTCGGTAGCGGGAAGAGCTCCTACAATGAGCAGTTCTTC	CASSSLGSGKSSYNEQFF
TRBV4-1	NA	TRBJ2-7	NA	TGCGCCAGCAGCCAAGTTGGGGCAGCCTACGAGCAGTACTTC	CASSQVGAAYEQYF
TRBV6-6	NA	TRBJ2-7	NA	TGTGCCAGCAGTTACTCGAATACGGCCTTTTACGAGCAGTACTTC	CASSYSNTAFYEQYF
TRBV19	NA	TRBJ2-1	NA	TGTGCCAGTAGCACCGGTCTTATGATGGGGGCCTATAATGAGCAGTTCTTC	CASSTGLMMGAYNEQFF
TRBV15	NA	TRBJ1-2	NA	TGTGCCACCAGCAGAAACGTAGGTGGCTACACCTTC	CATSRNVGGYTF
TRBV14	NA	TRBJ2-7	TRBD2	TGTGCCAGCAGCCCCATCGGGTTGGGTCGACTAGCGGGAGTCTACGAGCAGTACTTC	CASSPIGLGRLAGVYEQYF
TRBV28	NA	TRBJ1-5	NA	TGTGCCAGCAGTTTCCAGACAGTTACTAATCAGCCCCAGCATTTT	CASSFQTVTNQPQHF
TRBV5-1	NA	TRBJ2-1	NA	TGCGCCAGCAGCTTGGGGTCGCGGAGCTACAATGAGCAGTTCTTC	CASSLGSRSYNEQFF
TRBV5-4	NA	TRBJ2-1	NA	TGTGCCAGCAGCTTGGGCTCGGGCGTTAGCTCCTACAATGAGCAGTTCTTC	CASSLGSGVSSYNEQFF
TRBV6-1	NA	TRBJ2-2	TRBD1	TGTGCCAGCAGAGGACAGGTCGCGAACACCGGGGAGCTGTTTTTT	CASRGQVANTGELFF
TRBV10-1	NA	TRBJ1-2	NA	TGCGCCAGCAGTGAGCGGACAGACTATGGCTACACCTTC	CASSERTDYGYTF
TRBV7-9	NA	TRBJ2-3	NA	TGTGCCAGCAGCTTAGCCCGGGCGGGGAGTGTAGATACGCAGTATTTT	CASSLARAGSVDTQYF